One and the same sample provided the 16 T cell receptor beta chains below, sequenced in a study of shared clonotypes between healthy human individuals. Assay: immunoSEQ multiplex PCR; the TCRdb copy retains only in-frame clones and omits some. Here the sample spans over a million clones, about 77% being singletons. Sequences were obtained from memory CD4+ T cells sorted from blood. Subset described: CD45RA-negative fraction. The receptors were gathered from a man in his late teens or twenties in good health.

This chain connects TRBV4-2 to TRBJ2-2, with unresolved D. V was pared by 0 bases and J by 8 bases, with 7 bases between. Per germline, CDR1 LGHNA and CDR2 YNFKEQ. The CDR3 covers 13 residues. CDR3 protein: CASSQDEWGELFF. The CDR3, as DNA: TGTGCCAGCAGCCAAGATGAGTGGGGGGAGCTGTTTTTT.

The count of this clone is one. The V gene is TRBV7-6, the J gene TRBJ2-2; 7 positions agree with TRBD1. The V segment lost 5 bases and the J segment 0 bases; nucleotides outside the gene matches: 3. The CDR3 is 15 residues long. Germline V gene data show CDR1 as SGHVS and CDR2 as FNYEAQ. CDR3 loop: CASSPGQANTGELFF. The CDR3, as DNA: TGTGCCAGCAGCCCCGGACAGGCGAACACCGGGGAGCTGTTTTTT.

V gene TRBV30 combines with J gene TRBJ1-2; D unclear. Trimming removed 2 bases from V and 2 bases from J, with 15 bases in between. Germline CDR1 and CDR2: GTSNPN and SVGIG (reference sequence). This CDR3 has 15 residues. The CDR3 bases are TGTGCCTGGAGTCCCCCGTCTACATTCAACTATGGCTACACCTTC. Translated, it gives CAWSPPSTFNYGYTF.

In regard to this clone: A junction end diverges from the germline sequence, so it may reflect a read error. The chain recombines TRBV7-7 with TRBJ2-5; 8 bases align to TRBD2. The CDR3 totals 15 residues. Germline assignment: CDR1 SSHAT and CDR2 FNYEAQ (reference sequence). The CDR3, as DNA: TGTGCTAGCAGCCCCCGACTAGCGAACCAAGAGACCCAGTACTTC. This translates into CASSPRLANQETQYF. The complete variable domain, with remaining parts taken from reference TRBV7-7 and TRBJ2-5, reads GAGVSQSPRYKVTKRGQDVTLRCDPISSHATLYWYQQALGQGPEFLTYFNYEAQPDKSGLPSDRFSAERPEGSISTLTIQRTEQRDSAMYRCASSPRLANQETQYFGPGTRLLVL.

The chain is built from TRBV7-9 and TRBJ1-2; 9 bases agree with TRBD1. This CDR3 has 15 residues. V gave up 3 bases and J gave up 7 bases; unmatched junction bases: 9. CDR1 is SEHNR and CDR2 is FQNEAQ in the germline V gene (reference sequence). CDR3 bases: TGTGCCAGCAGCTTCCTACAGGGGGCGATGCTTGGCTACACCTTC. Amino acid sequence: CASSFLQGAMLGYTF.

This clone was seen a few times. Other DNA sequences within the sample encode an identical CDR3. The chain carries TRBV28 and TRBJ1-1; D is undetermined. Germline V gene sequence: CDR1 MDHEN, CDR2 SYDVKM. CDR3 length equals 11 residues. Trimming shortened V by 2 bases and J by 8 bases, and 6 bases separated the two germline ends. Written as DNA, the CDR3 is TGTGCCAGCAGTTTAGGCAGGGAAGCTTTCTTT. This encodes CASSLGREAFF. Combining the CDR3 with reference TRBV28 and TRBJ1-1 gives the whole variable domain DVKVTQSSRYLVKRTGEKVFLECVQDMDHENMFWYRQDPGLGLRLIYFSYDVKMKEKGDIPEGYSVSREKKERFSLILESASTNQTSMYLCASSLGREAFFGQGTRLTVV.

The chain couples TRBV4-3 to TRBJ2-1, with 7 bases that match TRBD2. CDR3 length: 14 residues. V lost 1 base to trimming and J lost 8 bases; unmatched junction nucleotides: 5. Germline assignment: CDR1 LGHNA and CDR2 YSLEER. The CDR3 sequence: CASSQGGSGDEQFF. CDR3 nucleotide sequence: TGCGCCAGCAGCCAAGGGGGGAGCGGGGATGAGCAGTTCTTC.

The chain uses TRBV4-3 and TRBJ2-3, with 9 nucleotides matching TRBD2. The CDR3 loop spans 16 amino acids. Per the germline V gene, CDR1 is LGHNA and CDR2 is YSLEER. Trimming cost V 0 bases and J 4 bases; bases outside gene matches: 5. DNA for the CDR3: TGCGCCAGCAGCCAAGAAATCGGACTAGCGTCAGATACGCAGTATTTT. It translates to CASSQEIGLASDTQYF.

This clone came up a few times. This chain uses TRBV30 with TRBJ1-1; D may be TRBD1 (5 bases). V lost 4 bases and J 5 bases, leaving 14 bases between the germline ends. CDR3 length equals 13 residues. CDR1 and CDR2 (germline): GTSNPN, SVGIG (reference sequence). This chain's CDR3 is CAWTPGKYTEAFF. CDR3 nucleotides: TGTGCCTGGACCCCAGGGAAGTATACTGAAGCTTTCTTT.

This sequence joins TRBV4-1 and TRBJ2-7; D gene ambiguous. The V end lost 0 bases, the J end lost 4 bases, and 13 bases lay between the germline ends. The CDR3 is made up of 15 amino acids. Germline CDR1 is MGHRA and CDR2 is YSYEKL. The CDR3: CASSQDWAGRYEQYF. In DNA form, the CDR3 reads TGCGCCAGCAGCCAAGATTGGGCAGGAAGGTACGAGCAGTACTTC.

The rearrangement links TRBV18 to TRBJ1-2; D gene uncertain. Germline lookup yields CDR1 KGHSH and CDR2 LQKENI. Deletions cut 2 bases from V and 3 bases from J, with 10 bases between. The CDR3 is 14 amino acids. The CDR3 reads CASSPGIEDYGYTF. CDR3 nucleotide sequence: TGTGCCAGCTCACCAGGGATAGAGGACTATGGCTACACCTTC.

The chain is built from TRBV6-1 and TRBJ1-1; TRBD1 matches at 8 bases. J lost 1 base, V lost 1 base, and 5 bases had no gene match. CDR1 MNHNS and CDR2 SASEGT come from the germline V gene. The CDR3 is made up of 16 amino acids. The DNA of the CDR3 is TGTGCCAGCAGTGAAGGCGACAGGGGCGCGAACACTGAAGCTTTCTTT. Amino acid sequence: CASSEGDRGANTEAFF.

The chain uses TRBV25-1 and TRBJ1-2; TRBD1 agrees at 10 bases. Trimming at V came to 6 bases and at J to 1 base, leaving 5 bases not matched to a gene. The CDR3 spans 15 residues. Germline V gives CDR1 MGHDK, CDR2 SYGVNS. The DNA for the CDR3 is TGTGCCAGCAGGGGACAGGGGCGTTTTAACTATGGCTACACCTTC. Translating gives CASRGQGRFNYGYTF.

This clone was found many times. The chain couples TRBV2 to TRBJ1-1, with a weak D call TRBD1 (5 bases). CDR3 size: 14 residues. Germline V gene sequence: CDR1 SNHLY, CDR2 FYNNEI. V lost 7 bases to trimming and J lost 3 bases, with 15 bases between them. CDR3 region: CASTPQRGDTEAFF. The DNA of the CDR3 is TGTGCCAGCACCCCACAGAGGGGAGACACTGAAGCTTTCTTT.

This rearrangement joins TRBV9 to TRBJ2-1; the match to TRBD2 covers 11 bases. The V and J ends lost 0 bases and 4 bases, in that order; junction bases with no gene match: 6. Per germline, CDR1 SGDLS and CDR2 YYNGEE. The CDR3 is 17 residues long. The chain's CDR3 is CASSVGASGRSYNEQFF. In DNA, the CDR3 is TGTGCCAGCAGCGTAGGGGCTAGCGGGAGGTCTTACAATGAGCAGTTCTTC.

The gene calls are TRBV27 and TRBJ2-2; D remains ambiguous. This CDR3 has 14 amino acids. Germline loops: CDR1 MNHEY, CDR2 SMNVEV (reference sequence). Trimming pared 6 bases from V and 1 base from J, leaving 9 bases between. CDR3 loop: CASRPQRNTGELFF. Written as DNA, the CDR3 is TGTGCCAGCAGGCCTCAGAGGAACACCGGGGAGCTGTTTTTT.